Listed below are T cell receptor beta chains from one sample, sequenced in a study of T-cell reconstitution after alpha-beta-depleted transplantation in children. From the PCR reads, TCRdb called clonotypes with MiXCR, one entry per CDR3 protein. The sample lists some 550,000 distinct CDR3 sequences, approximately 22% seen once, with around 14% in the top ten. Sequencing was performed on PBMCs, mostly from graft donor cells, taken 360 days after TCRalphabeta/CD19-depleted stem cell transplant. The receptors shown here come from a boy under two years old who had a stem cell transplant for acute myeloid leukemia, so the T cells may come from the graft donor. CDR3s include the opening cysteine and the closing phenylalanine or tryptophan. A D gene is named only where the DNA matches it firmly. The size entry is marked missing in some rows and otherwise reads once, few, many or a size class.

j_call,clone_size,d_call,cdr3_length,v_call,cdr3_nt,cdr3_aa
TRBJ2-7,few,-,14,TRBV21-1,TGTGCCCGCAAACCCGGGACAGGGACCTACGAGCAGTACTTC,CARKPGTGTYEQYF
TRBJ2-2,many,-,15,TRBV12-3/TRBV12-4,TGTGCCAGCAGTCCCCTTGGGGGTTTCACCGGGGAGCTGTTTTTT,CASSPLGGFTGELFF
TRBJ2-5,-,TRBD1,14,TRBV7-2,TGTGCCAGCGAACCCAGGGGGAGTAGGGAGACCCAGTACTTC,CASEPRGSRETQYF
TRBJ2-3,few,TRBD1,15,TRBV18,TGTGCCAGCTCAACGACAGGGTCGTCGACAGATACGCAGTATTTT,CASSTTGSSTDTQYF
TRBJ2-1,-,-,12,TRBV7-3,TGTGCCAGCAGCTTCACAGGGCATGAGCAGTTCTTC,CASSFTGHEQFF
TRBJ2-4,many,-,14,TRBV11-2,TGTGCCAGCAACCAGGGAGGGGGTTTAAACATTCAGTACTTC,CASNQGGGLNIQYF
TRBJ2-5,many,-,13,TRBV18,TGTGCCAGCAGCCGACAGCTCCAAGAGACCCAGTACTTC,CASSRQLQETQYF
TRBJ1-4,-,-,16,TRBV7-2,TGTGCCAGCAGCTCGCAGGGCGGAGGGCTAAAAGAAAAACTGTTTTTT,CASSSQGGGLKEKLFF
TRBJ2-3,-,TRBD2,15,TRBV5-5,TGTGCCAGCAGCCTTTCGGCGGGGGAGTGGAATACGCAGTATTTT,CASSLSAGEWNTQYF
TRBJ2-5,few,TRBD1,16,TRBV12-3/TRBV12-4,TGTGCCAGCAGTTTAGGGACCGGGACAGCCACGGGGACCCAGTACTTC,CASSLGTGTATGTQYF
TRBJ2-1,many,TRBD2,17,TRBV5-5,TGTGCCAGCAGCCCGGGACTAGCGGGGGCCCAATACAATGAGCAGTTCTTC,CASSPGLAGAQYNEQFF
TRBJ2-7,many,-,15,TRBV20-1,TGCAGTGCTAGAGATGGGGACAAATCCACCTACGAGCAGTACTTC,CSARDGDKSTYEQYF
TRBJ1-1,-,-,14,TRBV6-5,TGTGCCAGCGTTTTGTCCCCGGGGAACACTGAAGCTTTCTTT,CASVLSPGNTEAFF
TRBJ2-1,-,-,11,TRBV12-3/TRBV12-4,TGTGCCAGCAGTTGGGATTACGAGCAGTTCTTC,CASSWDYEQFF
TRBJ2-3,few,-,15,TRBV6-1,TGTGCCAGCAGAATCGACTTTCCTAGCACAGATACGCAGTATTTT,CASRIDFPSTDTQYF
TRBJ2-1,-,TRBD1,15,TRBV5-1,TGCGCCAGCAGCTTGGGGGACAGGGGAGACAATGAGCAGTTCTTC,CASSLGDRGDNEQFF
TRBJ1-5,few,-,14,TRBV12-3/TRBV12-4,TGTGCCAGCAGTGTTAGGATTAGCAATCAGCCCCAGCATTTT,CASSVRISNQPQHF
TRBJ2-3,-,-,12,TRBV11-1,TGTGCCAGCAGCCTTTGGGAACATACGCAGTATTTT,CASSLWEHTQYF
TRBJ2-5,few,-,13,TRBV29-1,TGCAGCGCGAGGGGGTACAGGCAAGAGACCCAGTACTTC,CSARGYRQETQYF
TRBJ2-3,many,-,12,TRBV9,TGTGCCAGCAGCGTAGCATCAGATACGCAGTATTTT,CASSVASDTQYF
TRBJ2-6,many,-,15,TRBV20-1,TGCAGTGCTAGAGTCGGGGGTTCTGGGGCCAACGTCCTGACTTTC,CSARVGGSGANVLTF
TRBJ1-1,-,-,15,TRBV3-1,TGTGCCAGCAGCCGGGTCAGCGAGGGGAGGACTGAAGCTTTCTTT,CASSRVSEGRTEAFF
TRBJ2-1,-,TRBD1,17,TRBV12-3/TRBV12-4,TGTGCCAGCAGCCCCGGGACAGGGGGAAACTACTACAATGAGCAGTTCTTC,CASSPGTGGNYYNEQFF
TRBJ2-7,few,-,15,TRBV13,TGTGCCAGCAGCCCGAAACTCGGACTGAGCTACGAGCAGTACTTC,CASSPKLGLSYEQYF
TRBJ2-2,many,-,13,TRBV12-5,TGTGCTAGTGGTTTGGCAGACCCCGGGGAGCTGTTTTTT,CASGLADPGELFF
TRBJ2-7,many,-,14,TRBV7-2,TGTGCCAGCAGCCAAAGGGGGGGCCCGGACGAGCAGTACTTC,CASSQRGGPDEQYF
TRBJ1-1,-,-,14,TRBV6-1,TGTGCCAGCAGGCTGACAGACATGAACACTGAAGCTTTCTTT,CASRLTDMNTEAFF
TRBJ2-5,many,TRBD1,14,TRBV29-1,TGCAGCGTTGAGCGAGGGGGCCCTAGGGGGACCCAGTACTTC,CSVERGGPRGTQYF
TRBJ2-5,many,-,14,TRBV5-1,TGCGCCAGCAGCCCATCCGGGACCCAAGAGACCCAGTACTTC,CASSPSGTQETQYF
TRBJ2-2,many,-,13,TRBV5-1,TGCGCCAGCAGCTTGGAACGGTCCGGGGAGCTGTTTTTT,CASSLERSGELFF
TRBJ2-2,many,-,14,TRBV6-1,TGTGCCAGCAGGCCCGCTACCCACACCGGGGAGCTGTTTTTT,CASRPATHTGELFF
TRBJ2-1,many,-,14,TRBV12-3/TRBV12-4,TGTGCCAGCAGACATACACGGATATACAATGAGCAGTTCTTC,CASRHTRIYNEQFF
TRBJ2-5,-,-,15,TRBV10-2,TGCGCCAGCAGTGGGTCGCGAGGGAACACAGAGACCCAGTACTTC,CASSGSRGNTETQYF
TRBJ1-4,many,-,13,TRBV28,TGTGCCAGCAGTTTAGGTCGGACTGAAAAACTGTTTTTT,CASSLGRTEKLFF
TRBJ1-2,many,TRBD1,14,TRBV7-9,TGTGCCAGCAGCCTCTCCGGGACAGGGGTAGGCTACACCTTC,CASSLSGTGVGYTF
TRBJ1-2,-,-,14,TRBV12-3/TRBV12-4,TGTGCCAGCAGTTTAGACACGACGGGGGTTGGCTACACCTTC,CASSLDTTGVGYTF
TRBJ2-2,-,-,14,TRBV6-1,TGTGCCAGCACTCCGGGGGCTTACACCGGGGAGCTGTTTTTT,CASTPGAYTGELFF
TRBJ2-5,-,-,15,TRBV18,TGTGCCAGCTCACCACTAAGGACAGTTCAAGAGACCCAGTACTTC,CASSPLRTVQETQYF
TRBJ2-1,-,-,14,TRBV29-1,TGCAGCGTCAATCGGGCAAGCTCCTACAATGAGCAGTTCTTC,CSVNRASSYNEQFF
TRBJ1-1,many,-,14,TRBV6-5,TGTGCCAGCAGTTACTCGGTCTCTGGCACTGAAGCTTTCTTT,CASSYSVSGTEAFF
TRBJ2-1,-,-,12,TRBV2,TGTGCCAGCAGGACTGGCTACAATGAGCAGTTCTTC,CASRTGYNEQFF
TRBJ2-1,-,TRBD1,11,TRBV5-1,TGCGCCAGCAGCCTGGGGACAGGGGAGTTCTTC,CASSLGTGEFF
TRBJ1-6,once,-,18,TRBV28,TGTGCCAGCAGCCTCAGGGTTAAAGTGGCTATTTTTGGTTCACCCCTCCACTTT,CASSLRVKVAIFGSPLHF
TRBJ2-2,many,TRBD2,16,TRBV20-1,TGCAGTGCTAGAGGAGGCGGGGGAGCGAACACCGGGGAGCTGTTTTTT,CSARGGGGANTGELFF
TRBJ2-1,-,-,16,TRBV28,TGTGCCAGCAGTTTTCACGACGGTTACTCCTACAATGAGCAGTTCTTC,CASSFHDGYSYNEQFF
TRBJ2-2,few,TRBD2,16,TRBV20-1,TGCAGTGCTTCGACTAGCGGGGGGGCCGTGACCGGGGAGCTGTTTTTT,CSASTSGGAVTGELFF
TRBJ2-1,many,TRBD2,16,TRBV24-1,TGTGCCACCAGTGATCGTTCTAGCGGGGTGTACAATGAGCAGTTCTTC,CATSDRSSGVYNEQFF
TRBJ1-1,many,-,14,TRBV9,TGTGCCAGCAGCCCAGGCACCAGGAATCCTGAAGCTTTCTTT,CASSPGTRNPEAFF
TRBJ2-7,few,TRBD1,11,TRBV20-1,TGCAGTGCTGGACAGGGGGACGAGCAGTACTTC,CSAGQGDEQYF
TRBJ2-3,-,-,14,TRBV18,TGTGCCAGCTCACAAGAGGAGTTCAGGGAGGCGCAGTATTTT,CASSQEEFREAQYF
TRBJ2-3,few,-,14,TRBV6-2/TRBV6-3,TGTGCCAGCAGTTACACGGGGGAGACAGATACGCAGTATTTT,CASSYTGETDTQYF
TRBJ2-3,-,-,15,TRBV9,TGTGCCAGCAGCGTAGTTGAGGGCGGCTCCGATACGCAGTATTTT,CASSVVEGGSDTQYF
TRBJ2-4,few,-,21,TRBV6-1,TGTGCCAGCAGTGAATCAGATGGCAGGGCGGGCCTTGGCTTGGCCAAAAACATTCAGTACTTC,CASSESDGRAGLGLAKNIQYF
TRBJ2-7,-,TRBD1,14,TRBV5-6,TGTGCCAGCAGCTTGCCCGGGACAGGCTACGAGCAGTACTTC,CASSLPGTGYEQYF
TRBJ1-1,many,-,13,TRBV7-9,TGTGCCAGCGAGGCTCCTCCGAACACTGAAGCTTTCTTT,CASEAPPNTEAFF
TRBJ2-1,-,TRBD2,17,TRBV5-1,TGCGCCAGCAGCTCGGAGGGAGCGGGGAGCTCCTACAATGAGCAGTTCTTC,CASSSEGAGSSYNEQFF
TRBJ2-1,few,TRBD1,15,TRBV7-9,TGTGCCAGCAGCCCACTACGGGACAGCTACAATGAGCAGTTCTTC,CASSPLRDSYNEQFF
TRBJ1-1,-,-,14,TRBV6-1,TGTGCCTCTTGTCCGGGACACCGGAACACTGAAGCTTTCTTT,CASCPGHRNTEAFF
TRBJ2-2,many,TRBD1,17,TRBV18,TGTGCCAGCTCACCCCTAACAGGGGATTCGAACACCGGGGAGCTGTTTTTT,CASSPLTGDSNTGELFF